The present TCR beta chain was sequenced within a study of blood T cell repertoires in COVID-19. Per the germline V gene, CDR1 is SQVTM and CDR2 is ANQGSEA. The V and J ends lost 4 bases and 4 bases respectively, with 13 bases between them. The CDR3 extends over 13 amino acids. The protocol was immunoSEQ multiplex PCR, while the TCRdb copy is restricted to in-frame clones and leaves out a portion. This table holds 200,000 to 250,000 clones, around 90% found once. The origin of this receptor is a woman aged 45-59 years who had recovered from COVID-19. Source material: PBMCs or T cells enriched from blood (not recorded which). The V and J genes are TRBV29-1 and TRBJ1-2; D gene ambiguous. As DNA, the CDR3 is TGCAGCGTTGCCCGGGGAGCTAGCTATGGCTACACCTTC. Amino acid sequence: CSVARGASYGYTF.